A single T cell receptor beta chain is shown here with its context. Its antigen remains unidentified. This sample is part of a study of cytomegalovirus exposure and HLA in healthy donors. Broader study findings: Rarity held for most TCR sequences, but there were some public TCRs that occurred in many donors.

This table comes from immunoSEQ multiplex PCR, and its TCRdb copy is limited to in-frame clones, with some not included. In the table there are tens of thousands of clones, around 95% of which are singletons. Looked up from germline, CDR1 is SQVTM and CDR2 is ANQGSEA. V dropped 3 bases and J dropped 3; count of bases not matched to a gene: 7. This CDR3 is 14 amino acids long. The TCR sequence derives from a man aged 18 to 30 in good health and CMV-seropositive. The chain uses TRBV29-1 and TRBJ2-7; 8 nucleotides align to TRBD1. The sequencing input was PBMCs. The CDR3 bases are TGCAGCGTTGATAGCCAGGGGGCTCTCTACGAGCAGTACTTC. Amino acid sequence: CSVDSQGALYEQYF.